This T cell receptor (beta chain) was sequenced during a study of cytomegalovirus exposure and HLA in healthy donors. Overall study results and limits: For presence/absence analyses, sequencing depth was assumed to be roughly uniform across donors. When a later analysis was performed, an Asian-associated ancestry cluster reportedly had fewer N-insertions than the approximately 700-donor mean.

Turning to this clone: Its antigen is not known.

Every donor was a healthy person donating bone marrow. The PCR contained 60 Vbeta and 13 Jbeta primers. The method was immunoSEQ multiplex PCR; TCRdb's version includes in-frame clones alone and lacks a portion of them. The sample carries around 50,000 clones, around 62% recorded once. The receptor comes from a human donor in good health. Sequenced material: PBMCs.

As DNA, the CDR3 is TGTGCCAGCAGCCAAGAAATAGCATCGGCGGACTATGGCTACACCTTC. This translates into CASSQEIASADYGYTF. The rearrangement joins TRBV4-2 to TRBJ1-2; D is unresolved. This CDR3 is 16 amino acids long. Looked up from germline, CDR1 is LGHNA and CDR2 is YNFKEQ. Trimming left V 0 bases short and J 3 bases short, with 14 bases between.